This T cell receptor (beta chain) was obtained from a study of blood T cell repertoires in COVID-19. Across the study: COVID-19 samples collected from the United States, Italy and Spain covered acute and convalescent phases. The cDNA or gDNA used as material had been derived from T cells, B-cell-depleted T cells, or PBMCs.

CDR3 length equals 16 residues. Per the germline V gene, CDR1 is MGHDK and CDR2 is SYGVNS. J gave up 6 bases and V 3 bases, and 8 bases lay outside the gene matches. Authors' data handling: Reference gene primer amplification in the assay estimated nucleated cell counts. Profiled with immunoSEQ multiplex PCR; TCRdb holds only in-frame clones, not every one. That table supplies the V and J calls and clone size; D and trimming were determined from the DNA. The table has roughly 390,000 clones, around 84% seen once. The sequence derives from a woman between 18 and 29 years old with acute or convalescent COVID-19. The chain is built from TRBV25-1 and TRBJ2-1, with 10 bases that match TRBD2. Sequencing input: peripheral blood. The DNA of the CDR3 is TGTGCCAGCAGTGACCCCGTGAAGCGGGGGGGCAATGAGCAGTTCTTC. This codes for CASSDPVKRGGNEQFF.